What follows are 25 T cell receptor beta chains derived from one specimen sequenced in a study of shared clonotypes between healthy human individuals. TCRdb's copy holds only in-frame clones and misses some; the assay was immunoSEQ multiplex PCR. This sample has approximately 940,000 clones, with 70% to 85% found just once. Specimen: memory CD4+ T cells sorted from blood. Subset given: CD45RA-negative fraction. Receptors originate from a man between 18 and 29 years old in good health.

This clone was observed once. The chain couples TRBV15 to TRBJ1-5; 8 positions match TRBD1. Trimming took 4 bases from V and 5 from J; bases not matched to a gene: 10. From germline, CDR1 is LNHNV and CDR2 YYDKDF (reference sequence). CDR3 size: 16 residues. For the CDR3, the DNA is TGTGCCACCAGCACCGCATTCGGACAGGGCGATCAGCCCCAGCATTTT. It codes for CATSTAFGQGDQPQHF.

The chain has TRBV11-1 and TRBJ2-5; weak D call: TRBD2 (6 bases). The CDR3 consists of 16 residues. The V gene lost 3 bases and the J gene lost 2 bases, with 16 bases spanning the gap. The germline CDR1 and CDR2 sequences are SGHAT and FQDESV (reference sequence). Here the CDR3 DNA reads TGTGCCAGCAGCTTGGGACTGTCATCTCAGCAAGAGACCCAGTACTTC. Its protein is CASSLGLSSQQETQYF.

The rearrangement links TRBV5-1 to TRBJ2-2; D might be TRBD2 (6 bases). The CDR3 sequence is 14 residues long. V was clipped by 0 bases and J by 6 bases, with 9 bases between them. The germline V gene has CDR1 SGHRS and CDR2 YFSETQ. CDR3 coding DNA: TGCGCCAGCAGCTTGGTTCTAGCGTCCGGGGAGCTGTTTTTT. Encoded protein: CASSLVLASGELFF.

This chain connects TRBV9 to TRBJ2-3; D might be TRBD2 (7 bases). Germline loops: CDR1 SGDLS, CDR2 YYNGEE. This CDR3 region has 17 residues. Deletions cut 0 bases from V and 6 bases from J, with 20 bases between. CDR3 nucleotides: TGTGCCAGCAGCGTAGGCTCTATCAGGGGAGGGGCGGATACGCAGTATTTT. Translating gives CASSVGSIRGGADTQYF.

This clone was counted between two and nine times. CDR3 DNA sequence: TGTGCCAGCAGCTGGACCCGACGGGGACCTACCTACGAGCAGTACTTC. Its translation is CASSWTRRGPTYEQYF. The V call is TRBV7-2, the J call TRBJ2-7; possibly TRBD1 or TRBD2 for D (5 bases each). The CDR3 contains 16 residues. Germline V gene lookup returns CDR1 SGHTA and CDR2 FQGNSA. V lost 4 bases to trimming and J lost 2 bases, with 18 bases between them.

The chain links TRBV6-5 to TRBJ2-7, with TRBD1 identical over 8 bases. Germline V gene lookup returns CDR1 MNHEY and CDR2 SVGAGI. The CDR3 totals 14 residues. V was clipped by 3 bases and J by 4 bases; unmatched bases: 5. CDR3 residues: CASSYSDRGYEQYF. The CDR3, as DNA: TGTGCCAGCAGTTATTCCGACAGGGGTTACGAGCAGTACTTC.

The CDR3 sequence: CASSLGGQPPGARLAGGTYEQYF. CDR3 DNA sequence: TGCGCCAGCAGCTTGGGAGGGCAACCCCCGGGGGCCCGACTAGCGGGAGGGACCTACGAGCAGTACTTC. The chain uses TRBV5-1 and TRBJ2-7; 14 bases map to TRBD2. The CDR3 is made up of 23 amino acids. V gave up 0 bases and J gave up 2 bases; unmatched junction bases: 22. Germline V CDR1 and CDR2: SGHRS, YFSETQ. The whole variable domain, remainder taken from reference TRBV5-1 and TRBJ2-7, is KAGVTQTPRYLIKTRGQQVTLSCSPISGHRSVSWYQQTPGQGLQFLFEYFSETQRNKGNFPGRFSGRQFSNSRSEMNVSTLELGDSALYLCASSLGGQPPGARLAGGTYEQYFGPGTRLTVT.

This clone has just a few counts. The V and J genes are TRBV27 and TRBJ2-3, with D unresolved. The V and J ends lost 5 bases and 2 bases respectively, with 20 bases between them. Germline CDR1 MNHEY, CDR2 SMNVEV (reference sequence). This CDR3 spans 17 amino acids. This chain's CDR3 is CASSPIFRIGITDTQYF. The CDR3 DNA follows: TGTGCCAGCAGTCCTATCTTCCGCATTGGGATCACAGATACGCAGTATTTT.

This clone was picked up a small number of times. The chain joins TRBV30 to TRBJ1-5; D possibly corresponds to TRBD1 (5 bases). The CDR3 length is 14 residues. Trimming shortened V by 2 bases and J by 4 bases, and 12 bases separated the two germline ends. Germline loops: CDR1 GTSNPN, CDR2 SVGIG (reference sequence). This chain's CDR3 is CAWSQGVRNQPQHF. Here the CDR3 DNA reads TGTGCCTGGAGTCAGGGAGTTCGGAATCAGCCCCAGCATTTT.

In DNA form, the CDR3 reads TGTGCCAGCAGTACAGGCTACGAGCAGTACTTC. This translates into CASSTGYEQYF. This chain connects TRBV28 to TRBJ2-7; D is possibly TRBD1 (5 bases). Trimming removed 5 bases at V and 3 bases at J, with 5 bases between. Germline CDR1 is MDHEN and CDR2 is SYDVKM. The CDR3 has 11 amino acids.

The CDR3 region has the DNA TGTGCCAGCAGCGGGGGGCGCACAGATACGCAGTATTTT. Encoded protein: CASSGGRTDTQYF. The rearrangement links TRBV28 to TRBJ2-3, with D maybe TRBD2 (7 bases). Germline lookup yields CDR1 MDHEN and CDR2 SYDVKM. The CDR3 loop spans 13 amino acids. V dropped 6 bases and J dropped 1 base, with 8 bases sitting between them.

The chain is built from TRBV28 and TRBJ2-7; 8 bases map to TRBD1. The CDR3 runs to 16 residues. J gave up 0 bases and V 5 bases, and 9 bases lay outside the gene matches. The germline V gene encodes CDR1 MDHEN and CDR2 SYDVKM. The CDR3 bases are TGTGCCAGCAGTCCGTGGGACAGGCGACTCTCCTACGAGCAGTACTTC. Amino acid sequence: CASSPWDRRLSYEQYF.

The chain combines TRBV7-9 with TRBJ1-6, with TRBD1 matching over 8 bases. This CDR3 has 16 amino acids. The J segment lost 6 bases and the V segment lost 7 bases, leaving 11 bases of the junction unmatched. Per germline, CDR1 SEHNR and CDR2 FQNEAQ (reference sequence). The CDR3 sequence: CASTRQGPWSNSPLHF. In DNA form, the CDR3 reads TGTGCCAGCACCCGACAGGGGCCTTGGAGTAATTCACCCCTCCACTTT.

This chain joins TRBV14 and TRBJ1-2; D unclear. This CDR3 comprises 17 residues. The germline CDR1 and CDR2 sequences are SGHDN and FVKESK. V shed 0 bases and J shed 3 bases, with 17 bases lying between them. The CDR3 here is CASSQDRAGVADYGYTF. Written as DNA, the CDR3 is TGTGCCAGCAGCCAAGATCGGGCCGGGGTGGCCGACTATGGCTACACCTTC. The variable domain in full, with the rest retrieved from reference TRBV14 and TRBJ1-2, is EAGVTQFPSHSVIEKGQTVTLRCDPISGHDNLYWYRRVMGKEIKFLLHFVKESKQDESGMPNNRFLAERTGGTYSTLKVQPAELEDSGVYFCASSQDRAGVADYGYTFGSGTRLTVV.

The J gene is TRBJ2-1, the V gene TRBV10-2; 10 positions agree with TRBD2. The CDR3 length is 15 residues. V shed 0 bases, J shed 4 bases, and the junction held 0 bases outside the gene matches. Germline loops: CDR1 WSHSY, CDR2 SAAADI. The CDR3 nucleotides are TGCGCCAGCAGTGAGTCACTAGCGGGATACAATGAGCAGTTCTTC. This encodes CASSESLAGYNEQFF.

CDR3 loop: CASSSWGQETQYF. The DNA for the CDR3 is TGTGCCAGCAGTTCCTGGGGGCAAGAGACCCAGTACTTC. This chain joins TRBV2 and TRBJ2-5; D is possibly TRBD1 or TRBD2 (5 bases each). The V gene lost 5 bases and the J gene lost 2 bases, with 9 bases spanning the gap. The CDR3 is made up of 13 amino acids. Germline CDR1 SNHLY, CDR2 FYNNEI.

The chain employs TRBV7-2 and TRBJ2-1; unclear D gene. This CDR3 is built from 14 residues. V was pared by 5 bases and J by 4 bases, with 12 bases between. Germline V lookup: CDR1 SGHTA, CDR2 FQGNSA. In DNA, the CDR3 is TGTGCCAGCAGCCCTAGAGCGTGGTACAATGAGCAGTTCTTC. Amino acid sequence: CASSPRAWYNEQFF.

The V call is TRBV6-6, the J call TRBJ1-1; 9 bases match TRBD1. V was pared by 7 bases and J by 1 base, with 1 base of the junction left unmatched. The length of the CDR3 is 13 residues. Germline V CDR1 and CDR2: MNHNY, SVGAGI (reference sequence). The chain's CDR3 is CASKGQGNTEAFF. The CDR3 DNA is TGTGCCAGCAAGGGACAGGGGAACACTGAAGCTTTCTTT.

This clone was picked up a small number of times. The rearrangement links TRBV10-3 to TRBJ1-6; D may be TRBD1 (6 bases). Germline V gives CDR1 ENHRY, CDR2 SYGVKD. With 2 bases removed from V and 7 bases from J, the gap between germline ends came to 12 bases. The CDR3 is 15 amino acids. The CDR3 protein is CAISEGDTNNSPLHF. In nucleotides, the CDR3 is TGTGCCATCAGTGAGGGGGACACCAACAATTCACCCCTCCACTTT.

CDR3 nucleotides: TGCGCCAGCAGCCCGCTAGCGGGGGGGCCCCCAGATACGCAGTATTTT. Translating gives CASSPLAGGPPDTQYF. V gene TRBV5-1 combines with J gene TRBJ2-3, with TRBD2 matching 12 bases. Germline loops: CDR1 SGHRS, CDR2 YFSETQ. The CDR3 contains 16 residues. The ends lost 4 bases at V and 4 bases at J; junction bases unmatched: 7.

In regard to this clone: The sample carries other DNA sequences with the same CDR3. The chain links TRBV18 to TRBJ1-1, with 10 bases lining up with TRBD1. The junction had 2 bases not matched to a gene; V was cut back by 3 bases and J by 4 bases. The CDR3 is 14 amino acids. Germline assignment: CDR1 KGHSH and CDR2 LQKENI. This CDR3 is CASSPGTGVTEAFF. The CDR3, as DNA: TGTGCCAGCTCACCCGGGACAGGGGTCACTGAAGCTTTCTTT.

The chain links TRBV2 to TRBJ2-1; the match to TRBD2 covers 11 bases. CDR3 length equals 16 residues. V was clipped by 4 bases and J by 6 bases; unmatched bases: 8. In germline, CDR1 is SNHLY, CDR2 FYNNEI. The CDR3 loop is CASSAMRLAGGNEQFF. CDR3 DNA sequence: TGTGCCAGCAGTGCGATGAGGCTAGCGGGGGGCAATGAGCAGTTCTTC.

The genes are TRBV7-9 and TRBJ1-1, with no clear D. V dropped 2 bases and J dropped 12 bases, with 13 bases sitting between them. Per the germline V gene, CDR1 is SEHNR and CDR2 is FQNEAQ (reference sequence). CDR3 length: 12 amino acids. The CDR3 coding sequence is TGTGCCAGCAGCTTAACTCTCCTGTGGCCTTTCTTT. Translated: CASSLTLLWPFF.

This chain connects TRBV5-6 to TRBJ1-3; tentatively, D is TRBD1 (5 bases). Germline assignment: CDR1 SGHDT and CDR2 YYEEEE. The CDR3 loop spans 16 amino acids. V gave up 6 bases and J gave up 4 bases, with 20 bases separating them. The CDR3, as DNA: TGTGCCAGCACCTTAGGGGAAAGGGTGTTCGGAAACACCATATATTTT. Protein sequence: CASTLGERVFGNTIYF.

This chain connects TRBV11-3 to TRBJ2-1; 7 bases match TRBD2. The trim removed 4 bases at V and 5 bases at J, leaving 8 bases unmatched. The CDR3 has 15 amino acids. The germline gives CDR1 SGHNT, CDR2 YENEEA. In nucleotides, the CDR3 is TGTGCCAGCAGCTCAGAGGGAGGGCCGGACAATGAGCAGTTCTTC. It translates to CASSSEGGPDNEQFF.